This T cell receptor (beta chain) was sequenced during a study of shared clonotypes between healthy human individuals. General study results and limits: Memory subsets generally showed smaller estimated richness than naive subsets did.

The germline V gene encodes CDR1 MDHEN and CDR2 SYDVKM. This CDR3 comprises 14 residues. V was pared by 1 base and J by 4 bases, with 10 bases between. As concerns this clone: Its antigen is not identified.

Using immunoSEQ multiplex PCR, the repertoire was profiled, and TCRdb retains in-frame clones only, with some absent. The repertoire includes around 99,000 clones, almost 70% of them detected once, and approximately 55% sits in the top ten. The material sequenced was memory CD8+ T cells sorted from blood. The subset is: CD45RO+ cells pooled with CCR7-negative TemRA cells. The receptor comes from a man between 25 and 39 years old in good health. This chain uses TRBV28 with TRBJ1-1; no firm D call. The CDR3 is CASSLSGRGTEAFF. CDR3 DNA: TGTGCCAGCAGTTTATCGGGGAGAGGCACTGAAGCTTTCTTT. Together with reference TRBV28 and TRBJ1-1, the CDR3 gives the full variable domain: DVKVTQSSRYLVKRTGEKVFLECVQDMDHENMFWYRQDPGLGLRLIYFSYDVKMKEKGDIPEGYSVSREKKERFSLILESASTNQTSMYLCASSLSGRGTEAFFGQGTRLTVV.